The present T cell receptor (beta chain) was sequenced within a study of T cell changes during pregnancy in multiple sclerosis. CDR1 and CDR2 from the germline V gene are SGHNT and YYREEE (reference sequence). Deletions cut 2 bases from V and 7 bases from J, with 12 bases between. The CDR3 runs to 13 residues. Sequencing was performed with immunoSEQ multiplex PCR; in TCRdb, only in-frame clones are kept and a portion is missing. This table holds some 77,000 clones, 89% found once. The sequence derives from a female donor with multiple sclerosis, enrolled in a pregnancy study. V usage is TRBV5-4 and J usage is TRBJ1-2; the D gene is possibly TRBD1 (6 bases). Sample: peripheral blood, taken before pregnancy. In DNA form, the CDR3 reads TGTGCCAGCAGCTTCGGGCAGGGGATTGGCTACACCTTC. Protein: CASSFGQGIGYTF.